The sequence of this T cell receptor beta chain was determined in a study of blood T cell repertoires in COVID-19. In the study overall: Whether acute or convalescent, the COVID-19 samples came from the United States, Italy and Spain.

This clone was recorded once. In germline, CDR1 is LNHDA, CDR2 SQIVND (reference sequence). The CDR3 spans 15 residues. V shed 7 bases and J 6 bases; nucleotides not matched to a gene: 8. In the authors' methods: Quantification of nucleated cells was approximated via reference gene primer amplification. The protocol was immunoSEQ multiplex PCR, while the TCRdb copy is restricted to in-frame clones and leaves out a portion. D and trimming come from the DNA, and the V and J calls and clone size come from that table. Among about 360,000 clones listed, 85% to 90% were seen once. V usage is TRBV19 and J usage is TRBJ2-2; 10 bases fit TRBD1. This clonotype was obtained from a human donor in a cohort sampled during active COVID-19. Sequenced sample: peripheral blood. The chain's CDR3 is CASTDRGRESGELFF. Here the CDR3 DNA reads TGTGCCAGTACCGACAGGGGGCGAGAGTCCGGGGAGCTGTTTTTT. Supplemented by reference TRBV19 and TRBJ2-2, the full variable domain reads DGGITQSPKYLFRKEGQNVTLSCEQNLNHDAMYWYRQDPGQGLRLIYYSQIVNDFQKGDIAEGYSVSREKKESFPLTVTSAQKNPTAFYLCASTDRGRESGELFFGEGSRLTVL.